Listed below are T cell receptor beta chains from one sample, sequenced in a study of vaccination and CD4 T cells after COVID-19. Their cognate antigens are unknown. TCRdb analysed the PCR reads with MiXCR anew, one entry per CDR3 protein. The data show around 21,000 distinct CDR3 sequences, around 60% seen once. Sequencing used CD4+ T cells from blood, cultured in vitro, obtained after SARS-CoV-2 vaccination. The origin of the receptors is a human donor who had recovered from COVID-19. The CDR3 runs from the conserved cysteine through the conserved F or W. D genes are given only for firm matches. A row's size may be missing; if present it is once, few, many or a size class.

cdr3_aa: CASSEPRTGPYEQYF
d_call: .
v_call: TRBV21-1
j_call: TRBJ2-7
clone_size: .

cdr3_aa: CASTAQGSRNNSPLHF
d_call: .
v_call: TRBV19
j_call: TRBJ1-6
clone_size: few

cdr3_aa: CASSISGSSYNEQFF
d_call: TRBD2
v_call: TRBV6-1
j_call: TRBJ2-1
clone_size: .

cdr3_aa: CSAKRQRAGNQPQHF
d_call: .
v_call: TRBV20-1
j_call: TRBJ1-5
clone_size: .

cdr3_aa: CAIRQGQLNTEAFF
d_call: .
v_call: TRBV10-3
j_call: TRBJ1-1
clone_size: .

cdr3_aa: CASSQTGAYGYTF
d_call: .
v_call: TRBV7-2
j_call: TRBJ1-2
clone_size: .

cdr3_aa: CASSSRSNSGTGLYEQYF
d_call: .
v_call: TRBV5-1
j_call: TRBJ2-7
clone_size: .

cdr3_aa: CATSRGGDSTEAFF
d_call: .
v_call: TRBV15
j_call: TRBJ1-1
clone_size: .

cdr3_aa: CAIHGQRGYTF
d_call: .
v_call: TRBV10-1
j_call: TRBJ1-2
clone_size: .

cdr3_aa: CASSPRDYYEQYF
d_call: TRBD2
v_call: TRBV11-2
j_call: TRBJ2-7
clone_size: .

cdr3_aa: CASSQTGYGGYGYTF
d_call: TRBD1
v_call: TRBV7-2
j_call: TRBJ1-2
clone_size: few

cdr3_aa: CASSLVVGRDYEQYF
d_call: .
v_call: TRBV11-2
j_call: TRBJ2-7
clone_size: .

cdr3_aa: CASTRFGGEAFF
d_call: .
v_call: TRBV28
j_call: TRBJ1-1
clone_size: few

cdr3_aa: CASSPQRVGTEAFF
d_call: .
v_call: TRBV28
j_call: TRBJ1-1
clone_size: .

cdr3_aa: CASTRTGNTEAFF
d_call: .
v_call: TRBV19
j_call: TRBJ1-1
clone_size: .

cdr3_aa: CSFRDRVQETQYF
d_call: TRBD1
v_call: TRBV29-1
j_call: TRBJ2-5
clone_size: .

cdr3_aa: CATSALQGGDEQFF
d_call: .
v_call: TRBV24-1
j_call: TRBJ2-1
clone_size: .

cdr3_aa: CASSLEILDTQTGELFF
d_call: .
v_call: TRBV5-1
j_call: TRBJ2-2
clone_size: .

cdr3_aa: CASSDSVQGGGTEAFF
d_call: TRBD1
v_call: TRBV18
j_call: TRBJ1-1
clone_size: .

cdr3_aa: CAASAAPGDSTDTQYF
d_call: .
v_call: TRBV15
j_call: TRBJ2-3
clone_size: .

cdr3_aa: CAWSQATGSYGYTF
d_call: .
v_call: TRBV30
j_call: TRBJ1-2
clone_size: .

cdr3_aa: CASSPSSWNSPLHF
d_call: .
v_call: TRBV7-9
j_call: TRBJ1-6
clone_size: few

cdr3_aa: CASSQERESGRGYTF
d_call: .
v_call: TRBV4-3
j_call: TRBJ1-2
clone_size: .

cdr3_aa: CASRTGGGIAYGYTF
d_call: .
v_call: TRBV6-1
j_call: TRBJ1-2
clone_size: .

cdr3_aa: CASSGGQGAGSPLHF
d_call: TRBD1
v_call: TRBV2
j_call: TRBJ1-6
clone_size: few

cdr3_aa: CASSSGGGVNYGYTF
d_call: .
v_call: TRBV7-9
j_call: TRBJ1-2
clone_size: medium-sized

cdr3_aa: CASSPTRPTDTQYF
d_call: .
v_call: TRBV6-1
j_call: TRBJ2-3
clone_size: once

cdr3_aa: CSARDIAVLTATYQNSPLHF
d_call: .
v_call: TRBV20-1
j_call: TRBJ1-6
clone_size: few

cdr3_aa: CASSPQPTGAGEAFF
d_call: TRBD1
v_call: TRBV19
j_call: TRBJ1-1
clone_size: .